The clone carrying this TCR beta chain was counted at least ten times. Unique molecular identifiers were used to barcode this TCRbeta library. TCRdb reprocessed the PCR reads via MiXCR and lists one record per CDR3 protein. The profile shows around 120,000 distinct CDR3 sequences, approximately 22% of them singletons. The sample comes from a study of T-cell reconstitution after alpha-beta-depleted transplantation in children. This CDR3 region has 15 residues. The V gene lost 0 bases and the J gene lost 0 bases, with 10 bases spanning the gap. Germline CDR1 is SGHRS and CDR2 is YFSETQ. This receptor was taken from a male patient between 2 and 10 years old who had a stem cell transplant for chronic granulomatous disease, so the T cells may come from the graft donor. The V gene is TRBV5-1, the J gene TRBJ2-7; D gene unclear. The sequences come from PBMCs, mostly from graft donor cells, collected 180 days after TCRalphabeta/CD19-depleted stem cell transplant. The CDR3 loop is CASSLGSFSSYEQYF. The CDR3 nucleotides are TGCGCCAGCAGCTTGGGCAGCTTTAGCTCCTACGAGCAGTACTTC.